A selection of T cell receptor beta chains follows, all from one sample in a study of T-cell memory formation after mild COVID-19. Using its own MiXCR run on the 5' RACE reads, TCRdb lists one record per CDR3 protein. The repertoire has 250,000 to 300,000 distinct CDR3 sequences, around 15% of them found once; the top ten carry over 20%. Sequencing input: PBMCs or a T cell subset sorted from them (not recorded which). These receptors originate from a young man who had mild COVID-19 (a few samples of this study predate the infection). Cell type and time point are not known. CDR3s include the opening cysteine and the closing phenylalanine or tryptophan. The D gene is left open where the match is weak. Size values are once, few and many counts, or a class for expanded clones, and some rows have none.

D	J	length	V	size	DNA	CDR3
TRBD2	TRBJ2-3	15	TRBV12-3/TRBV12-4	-	TGTGCCAGCAACCTTAGCGGGGGGGGTGGAGATACGCAGTATTTT	CASNLSGGGGDTQYF
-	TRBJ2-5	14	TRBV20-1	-	TGCAGTGCTAGCTTACACCAAAAGGGGGAGACCCAGTACTTC	CSASLHQKGETQYF
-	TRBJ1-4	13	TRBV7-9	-	TGTGCCAGCAGCTTAGAGAGGGGAGAAAAACTGTTTTTT	CASSLERGEKLFF
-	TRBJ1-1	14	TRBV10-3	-	TGTGCCATCAGTGTGCAGGTAGGGAACACTGAAGCTTTCTTT	CAISVQVGNTEAFF
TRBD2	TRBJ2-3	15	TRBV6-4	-	TGTGCCAGCAGTGATGGAGCGGGGGCTTCAGATACGCAGTATTTT	CASSDGAGASDTQYF
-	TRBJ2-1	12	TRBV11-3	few	TGTGCCAGCACCCGGAATAAGGGTGAGCAGTTCTTC	CASTRNKGEQFF
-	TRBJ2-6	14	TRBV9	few	TGTGCCAGCAGCGCGCACTCTGGGGCCAACGTCCTGACTTTC	CASSAHSGANVLTF
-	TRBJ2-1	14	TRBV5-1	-	TGCGCCAGCAGCCCCGGACGTCAGGGAACACGGGTGTTCTTC	CASSPGRQGTRVFF
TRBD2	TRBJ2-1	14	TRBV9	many	TGTGCCAGCAGCGCTGCGGGGGGCTACAATGAGCAGTTCTTC	CASSAAGGYNEQFF
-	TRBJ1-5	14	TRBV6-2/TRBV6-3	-	TGTGCCAGCAGTCGCAGCTATAGCAATCAGCCCCAGCATTTT	CASSRSYSNQPQHF
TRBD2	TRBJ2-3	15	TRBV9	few	TGTGCCAGCGTGTCTAGCGGGGGGGGCACAGATACGCAGTATTTT	CASVSSGGGTDTQYF
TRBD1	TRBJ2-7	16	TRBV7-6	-	TGTGCCAGCAGCCAAATCCAGGGGGCGACTTCCTACGAGCAGTACTTC	CASSQIQGATSYEQYF
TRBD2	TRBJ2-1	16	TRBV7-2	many	TGTGCCAGCAGCGCCGGGAGGGTCGAATCCTACAATGAGCAGTTCTTC	CASSAGRVESYNEQFF
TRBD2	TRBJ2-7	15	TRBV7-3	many	TGTGCCAGCAGCCCAGGTTCGGGGGGCTCCTACGAGCAGTACTTC	CASSPGSGGSYEQYF
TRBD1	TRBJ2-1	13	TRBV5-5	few	TGTGCCAGCAGCTGGGACAGGGCTAGTGAGCAGTTCTTC	CASSWDRASEQFF
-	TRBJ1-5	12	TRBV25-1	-	TGTGCCAGAAGTGACAGTAATCAGCCCCAGCATTTT	CARSDSNQPQHF
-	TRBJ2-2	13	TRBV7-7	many	TGTGCTAGCAGCGCCTCGTGGACCGGGGAGCTGTTTTTT	CASSASWTGELFF
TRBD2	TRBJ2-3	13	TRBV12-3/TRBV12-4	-	TGTGCCAGCCGACGGGGGGGGTCGGATACGCAGTATTTT	CASRRGGSDTQYF
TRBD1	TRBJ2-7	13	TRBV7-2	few	TGTGCCAGCAGCATGGACAGGGGCTACGAGCAGTACTTC	CASSMDRGYEQYF
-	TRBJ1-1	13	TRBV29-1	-	TGCAGCGTTGAAGAGTGGGCGAACACTGAAGCTTTCTTT	CSVEEWANTEAFF
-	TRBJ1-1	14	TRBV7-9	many	TGTGCCAGCAGCTTAGCGAATCGGTACACTGAAGCTTTCTTT	CASSLANRYTEAFF
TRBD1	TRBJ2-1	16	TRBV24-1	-	TGTGCCACCAGTGATAGGGGGCGCAGCTCCTACAATGAGCAGTTCTTC	CATSDRGRSSYNEQFF
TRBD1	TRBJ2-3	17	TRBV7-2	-	TGTGCCAGCAGCTTATGGGTCGCCTGGGACAGGGAGGATACGCAGTATTTT	CASSLWVAWDREDTQYF
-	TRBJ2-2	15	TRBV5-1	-	TGCGCCAGCAGCTTGAACAGACCGAACACCGGGGAGCTGTTTTTT	CASSLNRPNTGELFF
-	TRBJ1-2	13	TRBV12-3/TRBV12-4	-	TGTGCCAGCAGCGGACGGGGGAACTATGGCTACACCTTC	CASSGRGNYGYTF
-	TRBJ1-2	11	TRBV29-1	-	TGCAGCGTTGTCTTGAGGGGTGGCTACACCTTC	CSVVLRGGYTF
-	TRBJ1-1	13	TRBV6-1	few	TGTGCCAGCAGCGCCACCCGGGCATCTGAAGCTTTCTTT	CASSATRASEAFF
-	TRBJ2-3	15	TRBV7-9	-	TGTGCCAGCAGCTTTCCGACGGGGAGCACAGATACGCAGTATTTT	CASSFPTGSTDTQYF
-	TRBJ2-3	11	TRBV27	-	TGTGCCAGCGGGGAGCCAGATACGCAGTATTTT	CASGEPDTQYF
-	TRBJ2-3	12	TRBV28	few	TGTGCCAGCAGCCTCCACGTACATACGCAGTATTTT	CASSLHVHTQYF
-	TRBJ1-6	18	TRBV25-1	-	TGTGCCAGCAGTGAACCACCCTCCGGGACAAACTATAATTCACCCCTCCACTTT	CASSEPPSGTNYNSPLHF
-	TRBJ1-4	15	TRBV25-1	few	TGTGCCAGCAGTGACCTCCCGGGTCGTAATGAAAAACTGTTTTTT	CASSDLPGRNEKLFF
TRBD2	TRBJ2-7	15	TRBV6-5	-	TGTGCCAGCAGGTACGAGCGGAGCGGGACCTACGAGCAGGACTTC	CASRYERSGTYEQDF
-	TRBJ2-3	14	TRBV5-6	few	TGTGCCAGCAGCTTGGATAAGGGCACAGATACGCAGTATTTT	CASSLDKGTDTQYF
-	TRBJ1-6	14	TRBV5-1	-	TGCGCCAGCAGCTTGGAGGGAAGGGGTTCACCCCTCCACTTT	CASSLEGRGSPLHF